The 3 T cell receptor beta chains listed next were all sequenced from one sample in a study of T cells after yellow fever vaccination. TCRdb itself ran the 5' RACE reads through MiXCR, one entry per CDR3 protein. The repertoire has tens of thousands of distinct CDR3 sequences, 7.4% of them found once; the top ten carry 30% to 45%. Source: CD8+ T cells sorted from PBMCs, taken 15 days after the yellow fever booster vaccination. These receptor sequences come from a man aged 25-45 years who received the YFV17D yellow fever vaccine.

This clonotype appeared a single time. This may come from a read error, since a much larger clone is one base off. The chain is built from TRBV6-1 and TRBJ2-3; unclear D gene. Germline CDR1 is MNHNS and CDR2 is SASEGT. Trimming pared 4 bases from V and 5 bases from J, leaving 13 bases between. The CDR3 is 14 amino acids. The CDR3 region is CASSGGSVGDTQYF. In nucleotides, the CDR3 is TGTGCCAGCAGTGGCGGCAGCGTGGGAGATACGCAGTATTTT.

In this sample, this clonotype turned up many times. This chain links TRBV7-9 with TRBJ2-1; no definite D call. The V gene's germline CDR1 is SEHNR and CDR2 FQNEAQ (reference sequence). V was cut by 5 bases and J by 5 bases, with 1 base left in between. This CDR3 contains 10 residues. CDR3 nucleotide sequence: TGTGCCAGCAGCGACAATGAGCAGTTCTTC. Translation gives CASSDNEQFF.

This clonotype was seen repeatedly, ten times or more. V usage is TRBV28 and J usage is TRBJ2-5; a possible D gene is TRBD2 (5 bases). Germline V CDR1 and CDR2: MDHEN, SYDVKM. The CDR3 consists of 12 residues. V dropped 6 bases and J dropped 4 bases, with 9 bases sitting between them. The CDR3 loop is CASREERETQYF. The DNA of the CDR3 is TGTGCCAGCAGGGAGGAACGAGAGACCCAGTACTTC.